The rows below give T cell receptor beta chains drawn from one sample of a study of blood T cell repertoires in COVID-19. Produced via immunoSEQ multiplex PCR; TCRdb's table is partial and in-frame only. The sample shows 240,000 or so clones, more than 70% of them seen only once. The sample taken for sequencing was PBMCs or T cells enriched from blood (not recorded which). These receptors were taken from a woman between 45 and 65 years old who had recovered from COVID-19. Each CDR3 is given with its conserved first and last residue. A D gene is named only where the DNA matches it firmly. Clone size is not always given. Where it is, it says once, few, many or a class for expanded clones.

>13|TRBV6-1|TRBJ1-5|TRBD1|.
TGTGCCAGCAGTGAGGGACAGATCCAGCCCCAGCATTTT
CASSEGQIQPQHF
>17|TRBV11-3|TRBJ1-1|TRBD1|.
TGTGCCAGCAGCTTAGCAGGGGGCTACGCGATCGGCACTGAAGCTTTCTTT
CASSLAGGYAIGTEAFF
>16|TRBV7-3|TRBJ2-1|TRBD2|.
TGTGCCAGCAGCTTAACTGCCCAGCGGGGGTACAATGAGCAGTTCTTC
CASSLTAQRGYNEQFF
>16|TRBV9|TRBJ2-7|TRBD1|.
TGTGCCAGCAGCGACCCGAGGGGACAGCCAACCTACGAGCAGTACTTC
CASSDPRGQPTYEQYF
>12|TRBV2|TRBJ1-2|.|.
TGTGCCAGCCTCGAGGGGGTCTATGGCTACACCTTC
CASLEGVYGYTF
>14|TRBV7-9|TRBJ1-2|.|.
TGTGCCAGCAGCTTAGGACAGGCTCCTCGCGGCTACACCTTC
CASSLGQAPRGYTF
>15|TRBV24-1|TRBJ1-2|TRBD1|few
TGTGCCACCAGTGATAAAGGACAGGGAAGGGATGGCTACACCTTC
CATSDKGQGRDGYTF
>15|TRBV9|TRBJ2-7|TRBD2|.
TGTGCCAGCAGCGAATCGACTAGCGGATTCTACGAGCAGTACTTC
CASSESTSGFYEQYF
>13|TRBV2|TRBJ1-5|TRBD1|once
TGTGCCAGCTCGGGACAGCCCAATCAGCCCCAGCATTTT
CASSGQPNQPQHF
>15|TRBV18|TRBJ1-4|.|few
TGTGCCAGCGCCAACCAGGCGGGAGCTAATGAAAAACTGTTTTTT
CASANQAGANEKLFF
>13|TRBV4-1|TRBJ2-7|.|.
TGCGCCAGCAGCCACCTAGGGGGCTACGAGCAGTACTTC
CASSHLGGYEQYF
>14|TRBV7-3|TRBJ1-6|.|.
TGTGCCAGCAGACTAGCAAGGAATAATTCACCCCTCCACTTT
CASRLARNNSPLHF
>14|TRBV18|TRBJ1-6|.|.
TGTGCCAGCTCACTCAGCTCCTATAATTCACCCCTCCACTTT
CASSLSSYNSPLHF
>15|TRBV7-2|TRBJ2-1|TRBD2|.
TGTGCCAGCAGCCGGCGGGGGGGCGCCTACAATGAGCAGTTCTTC
CASSRRGGAYNEQFF
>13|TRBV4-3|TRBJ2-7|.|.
TGCGCCAGCAGCCCCGGACAGAGCTACGAGCAGTACTTC
CASSPGQSYEQYF
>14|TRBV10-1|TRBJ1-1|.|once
TGCGCCAGCAGTGAAGGAAGGAGGGGCACTGAAGCTTTCTTT
CASSEGRRGTEAFF
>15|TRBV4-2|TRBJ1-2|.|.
TGTGCCAGCAGCCAAGATCGGGCAGGGTGGAATGGCTACACCTTC
CASSQDRAGWNGYTF
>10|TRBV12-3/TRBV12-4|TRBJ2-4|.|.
TGTGCCAGCAGTTCCCGATGGACAGCTTTC
CASSSRWTAF
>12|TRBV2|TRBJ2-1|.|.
TGTGCCAGCACCCTCAGGGGCAATGAGCAGTTCTTC
CASTLRGNEQFF
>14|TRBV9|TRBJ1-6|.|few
TGTGCCAGCAGCGCCGGACTAATTAATTCACCCCTCCACTTT
CASSAGLINSPLHF
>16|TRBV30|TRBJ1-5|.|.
TGTGCCTGGAGTGTACTGCCCAGGGCAAGCAATCAGCCCCAGCATTTT
CAWSVLPRASNQPQHF
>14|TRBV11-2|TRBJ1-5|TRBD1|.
TGTGCCAGCAGCGCCACAGGGGGTAATCAGCCCCAGCATTTT
CASSATGGNQPQHF
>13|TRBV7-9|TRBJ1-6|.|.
TGTGCCAGCAGCTCCCCTGAAGAGTCACCCCTCCACTTT
CASSSPEESPLHF
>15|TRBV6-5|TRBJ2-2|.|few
TGTGCCAGCAGTTACGTGCGAATAAACACCGGGGAGCTGTTTTTT
CASSYVRINTGELFF
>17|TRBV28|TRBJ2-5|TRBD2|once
TGTGCCAGCACTCCCGGAGGGGGCGGGAGGGCTGTAGAGACCCAGTACTTC
CASTPGGGGRAVETQYF
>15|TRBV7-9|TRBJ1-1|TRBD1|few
TGTGCCAGCATCCCCCCCGGGACAGGGGATACTGAAGCTTTCTTT
CASIPPGTGDTEAFF
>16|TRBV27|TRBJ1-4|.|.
TGTGCCAGCAGTTCACTCTCTACAGGGATAAATGAAAAACTGTTTTTT
CASSSLSTGINEKLFF
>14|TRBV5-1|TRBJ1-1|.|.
TGCGCCAGCAGCTGGGGACACACTAACACTGAAGCTTTCTTT
CASSWGHTNTEAFF
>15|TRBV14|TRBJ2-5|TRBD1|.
TGTGCCAGCAGCCAGGGACAGCTAAACCAAGAGACCCAGTACTTC
CASSQGQLNQETQYF
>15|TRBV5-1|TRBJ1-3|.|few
TGCGCCAGCAGCTTGGCCGGGGGGACTGGAAACACCATATATTTT
CASSLAGGTGNTIYF
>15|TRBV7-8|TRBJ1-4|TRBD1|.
TGTGCCAGCAGCTGGCGGACAGGGAGTAATGAAAAACTGTTTTTT
CASSWRTGSNEKLFF
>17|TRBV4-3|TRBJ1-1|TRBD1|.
TGCGCCAGCAGCCAAGATTCGGACAGGAGGCCTAACACTGAAGCTTTCTTT
CASSQDSDRRPNTEAFF
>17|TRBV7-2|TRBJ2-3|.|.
TGTGCCAGCACCCGTGCTCTCGCGGGGACTAGCACAGATACGCAGTATTTT
CASTRALAGTSTDTQYF
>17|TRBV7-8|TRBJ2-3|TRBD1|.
TGTGCCAGCAGCGGACGGATAGGACAGGGGAGCACAGATACGCAGTATTTT
CASSGRIGQGSTDTQYF
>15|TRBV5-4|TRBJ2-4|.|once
TGTGCCAGCAGCCCCGCTAGCGGACAGAAAAACATTCAGTACTTC
CASSPASGQKNIQYF
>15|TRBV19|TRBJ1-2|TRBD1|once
TGTGCCAGCACCGACAGGGGAAGTTGGGTCGATGGCTACACCTTC
CASTDRGSWVDGYTF
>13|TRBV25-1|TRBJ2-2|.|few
TGTGCCAGCAGTGGACAGAACACCGGGGAGCTGTTTTTT
CASSGQNTGELFF
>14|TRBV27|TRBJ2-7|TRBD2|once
TGTGCCAGCAGTTTGGTAGCGGGGACTTACGAGCAGTACTTC
CASSLVAGTYEQYF